This TCR beta chain was obtained from a study of OX40 agonist ivuxolimab in advanced cancers. Study-wide background: Eligibility admitted prior anti-PD-1, anti-PD-L1 or anti-CTLA-4 therapy; 40% to 50% had some. Two cutaneous melanoma patients and one hepatocellular carcinoma patient, three in all, had partial responses. The study, taken as a whole, reports: Nonresponders included some who also had low normalized T-cell clonal expansion.

Produced via immunoSEQ multiplex PCR; TCRdb's table is partial and in-frame only. The sample includes some 81,000 clones, over 75% of them seen just once. Details on this clone: Its antigen is as yet unknown.

V was trimmed by 7 bases and J by 0 bases, leaving 9 bases between them. Germline V gene lookup returns CDR1 MRHNA and CDR2 SNTAGT. The CDR3 length is 14 residues. This chain connects TRBV6-4 to TRBJ2-2; D may be TRBD2 (5 bases). This specimen was CD4+ or CD8+ T cells sorted from blood, taken in a trial of the OX40 agonist ivuxolimab. The TCR sequence derives from an adult with an advanced solid tumor such as melanoma, head and neck, liver or kidney cancer. CDR3 protein: CASKVATNTGELFF. The CDR3 bases are TGTGCCAGCAAAGTAGCGACGAACACCGGGGAGCTGTTTTTT.